This T cell receptor (beta chain) derives from a study of blood T cell repertoires in COVID-19. Study in general: The United States, Italy and Spain were the sources of the acute and convalescent COVID-19 samples. Sources were T cells, B-cell-depleted T cells, or PBMCs; the material itself was cDNA or gDNA.

Source study methods: It was from reference gene primer amplification that nucleated cell counts were estimated. Some clones are missing from TCRdb's copy, which holds only in-frame ones; the method was immunoSEQ multiplex PCR. The DNA was the basis for D and trimming; V, J and clone size are from that table. The sample lists approximately 260,000 clones; 75% to 90% were seen once. With V trimmed by 5 bases and J by 2 bases, 4 bases remained unmatched. This CDR3 region has 14 residues. The germline V gene encodes CDR1 SEHNR and CDR2 FQNEAQ (reference sequence). The specimen sequenced was peripheral blood. The chain couples TRBV7-9 to TRBJ2-3; TRBD2 aligns across 7 bases. This sequence originates from a man aged 55 to 70 who had recovered from COVID-19. CDR3 amino acids: CASSARDYTDTQYF. The DNA for the CDR3 is TGTGCCAGCAGCGCCAGGGACTACACAGATACGCAGTATTTT.